This T cell receptor (beta chain) was recorded in a study of blood T cell repertoires in COVID-19. Across the whole study: Acute and convalescent COVID-19 samples came from the United States, Italy and Spain. From T cells, B-cell-depleted T cells, or PBMCs came the material, which was cDNA or gDNA.

Losses at the gene ends were 3 bases for V and 3 bases for J; bases not matched to a gene: 3. Germline-derived CDR1 and CDR2 are SGHDN and FVKESK. The CDR3 runs to 14 residues. In the authors' methods: Amplification of reference gene primers provided the estimated nucleated cell counts. Clones were sequenced by immunoSEQ multiplex PCR, and TCRdb holds only the in-frame ones, with some missing. V, J and clone size are taken as reported in that table, and D and trimming were inferred from the DNA itself. Of 35,000 to 45,000 clones in the sample, approximately 85% were seen once. The sample taken for sequencing was peripheral blood. This receptor was taken from a human donor in a cohort sampled during active COVID-19. The chain has TRBV14 and TRBJ2-7; 9 bases match TRBD1. The CDR3 DNA reads as TGTGCCAGCAGCCACGGGGACAGGGTCTACGAGCAGTACTTC. Encoded protein: CASSHGDRVYEQYF.